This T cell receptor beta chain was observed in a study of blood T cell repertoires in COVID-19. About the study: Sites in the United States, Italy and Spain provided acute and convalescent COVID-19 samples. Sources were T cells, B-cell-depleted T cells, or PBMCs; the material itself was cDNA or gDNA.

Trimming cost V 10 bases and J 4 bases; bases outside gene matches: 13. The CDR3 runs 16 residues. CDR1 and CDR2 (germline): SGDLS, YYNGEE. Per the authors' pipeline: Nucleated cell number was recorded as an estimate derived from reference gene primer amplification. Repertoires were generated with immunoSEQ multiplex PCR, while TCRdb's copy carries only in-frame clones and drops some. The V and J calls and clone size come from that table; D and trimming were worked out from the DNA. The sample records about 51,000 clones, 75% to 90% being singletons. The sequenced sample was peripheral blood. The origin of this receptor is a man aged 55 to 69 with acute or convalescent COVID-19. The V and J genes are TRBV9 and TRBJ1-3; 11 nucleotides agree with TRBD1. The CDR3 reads CAAGQGASFGGNTIYF. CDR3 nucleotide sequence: TGTGCCGCAGGACAGGGGGCGAGCTTTGGAGGAAACACCATATATTTT. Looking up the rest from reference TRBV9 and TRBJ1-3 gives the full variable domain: DSGVTQTPKHLITATGQRVTLRCSPRSGDLSVYWYQQSLDQGLQFLIQYYNGEERAKGNILERFSAQQFPDLHSELNLSSLELGDSALYFCAAGQGASFGGNTIYFGEGSWLTVV.